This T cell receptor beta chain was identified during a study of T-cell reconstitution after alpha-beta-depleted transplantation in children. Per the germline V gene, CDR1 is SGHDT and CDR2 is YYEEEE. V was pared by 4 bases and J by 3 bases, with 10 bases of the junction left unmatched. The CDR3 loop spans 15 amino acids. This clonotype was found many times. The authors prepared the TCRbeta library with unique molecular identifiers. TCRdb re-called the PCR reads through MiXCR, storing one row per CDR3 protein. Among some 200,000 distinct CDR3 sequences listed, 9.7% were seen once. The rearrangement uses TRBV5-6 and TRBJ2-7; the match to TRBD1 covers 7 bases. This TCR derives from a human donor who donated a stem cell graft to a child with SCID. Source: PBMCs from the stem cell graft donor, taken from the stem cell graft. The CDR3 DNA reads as TGTGCCAGCAGCAGGACTCCGGGACAGTTCTACGAGCAGTACTTC. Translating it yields CASSRTPGQFYEQYF.